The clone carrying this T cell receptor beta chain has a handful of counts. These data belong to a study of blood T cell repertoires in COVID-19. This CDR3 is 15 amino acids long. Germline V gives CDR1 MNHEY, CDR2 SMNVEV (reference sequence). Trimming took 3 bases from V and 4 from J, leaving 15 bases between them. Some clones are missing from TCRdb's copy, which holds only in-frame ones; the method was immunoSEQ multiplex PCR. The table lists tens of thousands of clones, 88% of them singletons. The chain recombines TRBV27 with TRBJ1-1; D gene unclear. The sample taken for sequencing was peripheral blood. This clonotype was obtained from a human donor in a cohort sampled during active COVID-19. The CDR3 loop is CASSLTVEGPTEAFF. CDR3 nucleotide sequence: TGTGCCAGCAGTTTGACCGTCGAGGGTCCCACTGAAGCTTTCTTT.